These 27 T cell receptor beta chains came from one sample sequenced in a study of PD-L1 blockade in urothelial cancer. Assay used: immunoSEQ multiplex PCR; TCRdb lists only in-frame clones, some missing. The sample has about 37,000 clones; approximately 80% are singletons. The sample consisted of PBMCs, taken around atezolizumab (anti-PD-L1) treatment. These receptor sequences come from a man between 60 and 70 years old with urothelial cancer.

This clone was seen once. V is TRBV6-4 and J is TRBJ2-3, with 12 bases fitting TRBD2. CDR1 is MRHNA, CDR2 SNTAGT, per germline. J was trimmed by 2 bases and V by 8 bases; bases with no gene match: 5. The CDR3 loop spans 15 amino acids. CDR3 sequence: CASAASGGATDTQYF. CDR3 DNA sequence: TGTGCCAGCGCAGCTAGCGGGGGGGCCACAGATACGCAGTATTTT.

This CDR3 is CASSSGQGHGELFF. The CDR3 DNA reads as TGTGCCAGCAGCTCGGGACAGGGTCACGGGGAGCTGTTTTTT. The V call is TRBV11-2, the J call TRBJ2-2; 9 bases are shared with TRBD1. The CDR3 has 14 amino acids. V lost 4 bases to trimming and J lost 7 bases; unmatched junction nucleotides: 4. In germline, CDR1 is SGHAT, CDR2 FQNNGV.

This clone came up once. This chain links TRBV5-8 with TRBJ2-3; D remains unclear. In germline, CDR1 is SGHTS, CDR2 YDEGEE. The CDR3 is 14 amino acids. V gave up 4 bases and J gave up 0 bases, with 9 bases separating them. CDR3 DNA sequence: TGTGCCAGCAGCGACTCCAGAAGCACAGATACGCAGTATTTT. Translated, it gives CASSDSRSTDTQYF.

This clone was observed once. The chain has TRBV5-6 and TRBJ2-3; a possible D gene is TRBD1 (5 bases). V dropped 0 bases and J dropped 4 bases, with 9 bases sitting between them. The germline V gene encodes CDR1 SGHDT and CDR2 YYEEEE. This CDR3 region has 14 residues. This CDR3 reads CASSLAGRPDTQYF. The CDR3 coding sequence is TGTGCCAGCAGCTTGGCAGGGCGCCCAGATACGCAGTATTTT.

The CDR3 region is CASSFAGGEYEQYF. CDR3 nucleotides: TGCGCCAGCAGCTTTGCGGGGGGGGAGTACGAGCAGTACTTC. The chain is built from TRBV5-1 and TRBJ2-7; 9 nucleotides agree with TRBD2. Per the germline V gene, CDR1 is SGHRS and CDR2 is YFSETQ. The trim removed 2 bases at V and 4 bases at J, leaving 4 bases unmatched. The CDR3 runs to 14 residues.

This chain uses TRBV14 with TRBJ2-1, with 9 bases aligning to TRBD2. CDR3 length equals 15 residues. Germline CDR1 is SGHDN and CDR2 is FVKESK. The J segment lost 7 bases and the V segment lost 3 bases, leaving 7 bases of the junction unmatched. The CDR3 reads CASSHIGLAWNEQFF. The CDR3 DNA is TGTGCCAGCAGCCATATTGGACTAGCGTGGAATGAGCAGTTCTTC.

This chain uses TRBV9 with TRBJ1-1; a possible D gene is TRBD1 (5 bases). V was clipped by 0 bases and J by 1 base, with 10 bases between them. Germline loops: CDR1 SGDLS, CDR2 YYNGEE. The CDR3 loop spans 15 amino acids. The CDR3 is CASSVAITGNTEAFF. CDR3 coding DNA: TGTGCCAGCAGCGTAGCGATAACAGGGAACACTGAAGCTTTCTTT.

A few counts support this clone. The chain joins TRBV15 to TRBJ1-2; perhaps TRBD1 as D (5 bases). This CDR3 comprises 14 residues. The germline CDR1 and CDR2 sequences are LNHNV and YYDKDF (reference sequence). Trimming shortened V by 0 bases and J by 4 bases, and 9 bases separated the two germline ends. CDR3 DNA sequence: TGTGCCACCAGCAGAGAAGGGGCGATCTATGGCTACACCTTC. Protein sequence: CATSREGAIYGYTF. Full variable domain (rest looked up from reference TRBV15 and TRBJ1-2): DAMVIQNPRYQVTQFGKPVTLSCSQTLNHNVMYWYQQKSSQAPKLLFHYYDKDFNNEADTPDNFQSRRPNTSFCFLDIRSPGLGDTAMYLCATSREGAIYGYTFGSGTRLTVV.

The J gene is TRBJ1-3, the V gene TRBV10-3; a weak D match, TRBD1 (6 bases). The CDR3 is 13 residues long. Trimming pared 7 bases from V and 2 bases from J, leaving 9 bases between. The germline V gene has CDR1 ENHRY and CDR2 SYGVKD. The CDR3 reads CAITGTPGNTIYF. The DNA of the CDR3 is TGTGCCATCACAGGGACACCTGGAAACACCATATATTTT.

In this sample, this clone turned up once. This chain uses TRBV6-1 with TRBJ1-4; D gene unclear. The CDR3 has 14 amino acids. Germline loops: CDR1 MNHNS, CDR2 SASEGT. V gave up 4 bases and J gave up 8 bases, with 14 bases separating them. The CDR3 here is CASSVGRSNEKLFF. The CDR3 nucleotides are TGTGCCAGCAGTGTAGGGAGAAGTAACGAAAAACTGTTTTTT.

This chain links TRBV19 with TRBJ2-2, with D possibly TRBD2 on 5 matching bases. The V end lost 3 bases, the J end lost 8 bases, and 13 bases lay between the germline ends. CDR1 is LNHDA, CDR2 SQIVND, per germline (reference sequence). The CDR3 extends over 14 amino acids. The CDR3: CASSIRPGEGELFF. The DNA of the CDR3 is TGTGCCAGTAGTATCCGGCCCGGGGAGGGGGAGCTGTTTTTT. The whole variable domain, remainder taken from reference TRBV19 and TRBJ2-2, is DGGITQSPKYLFRKEGQNVTLSCEQNLNHDAMYWYRQDPGQGLRLIYYSQIVNDFQKGDIAEGYSVSREKKESFPLTVTSAQKNPTAFYLCASSIRPGEGELFFGEGSRLTVL.

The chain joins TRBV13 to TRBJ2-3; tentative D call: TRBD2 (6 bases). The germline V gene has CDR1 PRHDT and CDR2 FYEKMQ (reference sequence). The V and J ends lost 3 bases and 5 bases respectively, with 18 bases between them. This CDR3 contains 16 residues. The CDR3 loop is CASSFPHIGGEDTQYF. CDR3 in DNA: TGTGCCAGCAGCTTTCCCCATATCGGAGGGGAAGATACGCAGTATTTT. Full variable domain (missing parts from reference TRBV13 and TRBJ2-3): AAGVIQSPRHLIKEKRETATLKCYPIPRHDTVYWYQQGPGQDPQFLISFYEKMQSDKGSIPDRFSAQQFSDYHSELNMSSLELGDSALYFCASSFPHIGGEDTQYFGPGTRLTVL.

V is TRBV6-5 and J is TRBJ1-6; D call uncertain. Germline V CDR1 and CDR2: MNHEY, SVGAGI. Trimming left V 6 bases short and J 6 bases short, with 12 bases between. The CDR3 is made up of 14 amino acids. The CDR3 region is CASRSGSGNSPLHF. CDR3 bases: TGTGCCAGCAGGTCCGGGTCCGGTAATTCACCCCTCCACTTT.

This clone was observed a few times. This CDR3 is CASSPIQGLNEKLFF. The CDR3 bases are TGTGCCAGCTCACCTATACAGGGTTTAAATGAAAAACTGTTTTTT. The chain couples TRBV18 to TRBJ1-4, with D possibly matching TRBD1 (6 bases). The V gene's germline CDR1 is KGHSH and CDR2 LQKENI. This CDR3 is built from 15 residues. With 3 bases removed from V and 5 bases from J, the gap between germline ends came to 13 bases.

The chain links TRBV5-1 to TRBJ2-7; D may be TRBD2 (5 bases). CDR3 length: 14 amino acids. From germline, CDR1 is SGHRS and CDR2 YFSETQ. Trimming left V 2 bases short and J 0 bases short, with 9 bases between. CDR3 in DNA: TGCGCCAGCAGCTTCGGGGATGCCTCCTACGAGCAGTACTTC. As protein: CASSFGDASYEQYF.

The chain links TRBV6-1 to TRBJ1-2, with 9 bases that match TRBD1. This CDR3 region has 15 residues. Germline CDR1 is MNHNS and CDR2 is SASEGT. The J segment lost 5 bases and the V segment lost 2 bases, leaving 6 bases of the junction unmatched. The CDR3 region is CASSELQGAVYGYTF. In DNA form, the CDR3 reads TGTGCCAGCAGTGAACTACAGGGGGCGGTTTATGGCTACACCTTC.

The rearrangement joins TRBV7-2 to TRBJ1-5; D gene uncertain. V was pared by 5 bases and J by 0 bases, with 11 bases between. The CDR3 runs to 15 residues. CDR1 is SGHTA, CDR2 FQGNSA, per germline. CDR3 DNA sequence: TGTGCCAGCAGCCTGACACGGAATAGCAATCAGCCCCAGCATTTT. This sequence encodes CASSLTRNSNQPQHF.

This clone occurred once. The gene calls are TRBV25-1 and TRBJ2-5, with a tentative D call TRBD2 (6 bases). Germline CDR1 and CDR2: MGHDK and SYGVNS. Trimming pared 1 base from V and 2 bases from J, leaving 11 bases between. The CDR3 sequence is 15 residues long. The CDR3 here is CASSELGGIQETQYF. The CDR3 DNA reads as TGTGCCAGCAGTGAATTGGGCGGGATACAAGAGACCCAGTACTTC.

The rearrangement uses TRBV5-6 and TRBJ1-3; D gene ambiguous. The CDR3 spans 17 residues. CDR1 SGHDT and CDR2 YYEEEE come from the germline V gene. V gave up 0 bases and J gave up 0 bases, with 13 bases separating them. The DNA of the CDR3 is TGTGCCAGCAGCTTGGCCGTCTTCCCCGGCTCTGGAAACACCATATATTTT. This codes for CASSLAVFPGSGNTIYF.

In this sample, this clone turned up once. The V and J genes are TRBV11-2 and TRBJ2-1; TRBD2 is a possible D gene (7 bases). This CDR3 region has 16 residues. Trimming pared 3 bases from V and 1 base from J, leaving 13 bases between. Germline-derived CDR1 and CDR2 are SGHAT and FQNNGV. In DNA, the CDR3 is TGTGCCAGCAGCTTCCGAGGGGGGGCTTCCTACAATGAGCAGTTCTTC. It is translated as CASSFRGGASYNEQFF. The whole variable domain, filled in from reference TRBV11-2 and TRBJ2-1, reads EAGVAQSPRYKIIEKRQSVAFWCNPISGHATLYWYQQILGQGPKLLIQFQNNGVVDDSQLPKDRFSAERLKGVDSTLKIQPAKLEDSAVYLCASSFRGGASYNEQFFGPGTRLTVL.

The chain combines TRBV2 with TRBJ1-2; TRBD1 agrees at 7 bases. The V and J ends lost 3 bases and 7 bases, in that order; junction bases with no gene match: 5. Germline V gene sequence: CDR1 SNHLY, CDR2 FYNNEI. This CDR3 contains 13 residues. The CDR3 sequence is CASSDLEGAGYTF. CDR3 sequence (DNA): TGTGCCAGCAGTGATCTCGAGGGGGCTGGCTACACCTTC.

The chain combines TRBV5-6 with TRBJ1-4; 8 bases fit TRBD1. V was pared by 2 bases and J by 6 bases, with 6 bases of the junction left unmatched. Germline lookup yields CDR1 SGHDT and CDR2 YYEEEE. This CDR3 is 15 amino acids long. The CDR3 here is CASSFLGTGHEKLFF. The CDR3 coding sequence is TGTGCCAGCAGCTTCCTCGGGACAGGTCATGAAAAACTGTTTTTT.

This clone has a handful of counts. CDR3 nucleotide sequence: TGCAGCGTGGGGGACAGGGATAGTGACGAGCAGTACTTC. This codes for CSVGDRDSDEQYF. The chain has TRBV29-1 and TRBJ2-7, with 9 bases lining up with TRBD1. This CDR3 contains 13 residues. Looked up from germline, CDR1 is SQVTM and CDR2 is ANQGSEA. Trimming removed 6 bases from V and 5 bases from J; junction bases left unmatched: 8.

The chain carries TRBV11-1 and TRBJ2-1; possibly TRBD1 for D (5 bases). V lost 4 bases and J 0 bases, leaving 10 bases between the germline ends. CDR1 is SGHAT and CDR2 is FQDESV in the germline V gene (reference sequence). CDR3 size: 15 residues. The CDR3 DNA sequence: TGTGCCAGCAGCTCAGGGTGGGTCTCCTACAATGAGCAGTTCTTC. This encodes CASSSGWVSYNEQFF.

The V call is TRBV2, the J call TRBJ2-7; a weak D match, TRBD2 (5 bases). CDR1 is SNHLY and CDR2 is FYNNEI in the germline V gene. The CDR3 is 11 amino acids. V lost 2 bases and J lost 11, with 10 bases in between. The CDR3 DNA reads TGTGCCAGCAGTGAAACGGGGAGTGAGTACTTC. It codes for CASSETGSEYF.

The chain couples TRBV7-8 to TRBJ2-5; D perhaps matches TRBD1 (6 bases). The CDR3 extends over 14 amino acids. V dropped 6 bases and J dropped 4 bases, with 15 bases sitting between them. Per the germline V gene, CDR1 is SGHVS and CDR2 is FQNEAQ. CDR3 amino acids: CASRTQGSGETQYF. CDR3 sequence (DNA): TGTGCCAGCAGAACCCAGGGGTCGGGAGAGACCCAGTACTTC.

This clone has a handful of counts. CDR3 nucleotides: TGTGCCAGCTCACTCTCCGGGGGTGAAAACTATGGCTACACCTTC. Translation: CASSLSGGENYGYTF. The chain couples TRBV18 to TRBJ1-2, with D tentatively TRBD1 (5 bases). Trimming cost V 4 bases and J 2 bases, with 14 bases left between them. The CDR3 loop spans 15 amino acids. CDR1 and CDR2 from the germline V gene are KGHSH and LQKENI.